The table lists the clone carrying this TCR beta chain with a count of one. Its target is not known. This could be a read error, since a much larger clone is one nucleotide away. The data derive from a study of neurological immune-mediated disorders. Points from the study as a whole: HTLV-1-associated myelopathy had the most TCR clonal expansion, and multiple sclerosis had the least, less than healthy controls. Private repertoires in all groups were suggested by the finding that expanded clones across subjects shared no CDR3 amino acid sequences.

With 10-nucleotide random UMIs included, cDNA was synthesized by 5'RACE. TCRdb passed the 5' RACE reads through MiXCR, listing each CDR3 protein once. The sample holds 35,000 to 45,000 distinct CDR3 sequences, 13% to 15% seen once. CDR1 SQVTM and CDR2 ANQGSEA come from the germline V gene. This CDR3 comprises 13 residues. The V segment lost 6 bases and the J segment 4 bases; nucleotides outside the gene matches: 8. This rearrangement joins TRBV29-1 to TRBJ1-1; 7 bases fit TRBD1. Sequencing was done on a sample of PBMCs. The TCR sequence derives from a woman between 50 and 59 years old with HTLV-1-associated myelopathy (HAM/TSP). The CDR3 loop reads CSVRQGGSTEAFF. CDR3 DNA sequence: TGCAGCGTGAGACAGGGCGGGAGCACTGAAGCTTTCTTT. The full variable domain, rest sourced from reference TRBV29-1 and TRBJ1-1, is SAVISQKPSRDICQRGTSLTIQCQVDSQVTMMFWYRQQPGQSLTLIATANQGSEATYESGFVIDKFPISRPNLTFSTLTVSNMSPEDSSIYLCSVRQGGSTEAFFGQGTRLTVV.